This T cell receptor beta chain was found in a study of blood T cell repertoires in COVID-19. This clone has a handful of counts. Germline-derived CDR1 and CDR2 are SGHDN and FVKESK. The CDR3 runs 20 residues. V was shortened by 0 bases and J by 0 bases, with 21 bases between the two germline ends. Using immunoSEQ multiplex PCR, the repertoire was profiled, and TCRdb retains in-frame clones only, with some absent. This table has 120,000 or so clones, about 81% appearing once. The clonotype comes from a man in his thirties or forties with COVID-19, enrolled during active disease. The gene calls are TRBV14 and TRBJ2-1; D might be TRBD2 (6 bases). Sequenced sample: peripheral blood. CDR3 loop: CASSQEGGSGIFSSYNEQFF. The DNA of the CDR3 is TGTGCCAGCAGCCAAGAGGGGGGTAGCGGAATTTTTAGCTCCTACAATGAGCAGTTCTTC.